Reported below is one TCR beta chain. Antigen unknown. PCR amplification relied on 60 Vbeta primers (plus 13 Jbeta primers). Data came from immunoSEQ multiplex PCR; TCRdb stores just in-frame clones and leaves some out. The sample has some 120,000 clones, more than 60% seen once. This sample is part of a study of cytomegalovirus exposure and HLA in healthy donors. Study-level findings and limits: There were some public TCRs occurring in many donors, but most TCR sequences were rare.

The sequence came from a woman between 40 and 50 years old in good health and CMV-seronegative. The sequenced sample was PBMCs.

CDR3 protein: CASSLVTGSYQETQYF. The CDR3 DNA reads as TGTGCCAGCAGCTTGGTCACAGGGTCGTACCAAGAGACCCAGTACTTC. This chain joins TRBV5-6 and TRBJ2-5, with D possibly TRBD1 on 6 matching bases. The CDR3 covers 16 residues. Germline V CDR1 and CDR2: SGHDT, YYEEEE. Trimming pared 0 bases from V and 0 bases from J, leaving 12 bases between.